A selection of T cell receptor beta chains follows, all from one sample in a study of tumor-infiltrating lymphocytes in localized non-small cell lung cancer. Assay: immunoSEQ multiplex PCR; the TCRdb copy retains only in-frame clones and omits some. The table has approximately 13,000 clones, approximately 79% seen once. Sequenced input: lung tumor tissue. These receptor sequences come from a human donor with non-small cell lung cancer. The CDR3 runs from the conserved cysteine through the conserved F or W. Fields, in order: clone size, V gene, D gene, J gene, CDR3 DNA, CDR3 protein. The D gene is left open where the match is weak. The size entry is marked missing in some rows and otherwise reads once, few, many or a size class.

size: few; V: TRBV7-9; D: NA; J: TRBJ1-5; DNA: TGTGCCAGCAGCTTAGGGGGGACGGGGGTTCCCAATCAGCCCCAGCATTTT; CDR3: CASSLGGTGVPNQPQHF
size: few; V: TRBV4-3; D: NA; J: TRBJ2-1; DNA: TGCGCCAGCAGCCAAGATCACTCCTACAATGAGCAGTTCTTC; CDR3: CASSQDHSYNEQFF
size: NA; V: TRBV2; D: TRBD1; J: TRBJ2-7; DNA: TGTGCCAGCAGCCAGGACAGGGAAACGAAGTACTTC; CDR3: CASSQDRETKYF
size: NA; V: TRBV11-2; D: NA; J: TRBJ2-6; DNA: TGTGCCAGCAGCCCACTATACGGGGCCAACGTCCTGACTTTC; CDR3: CASSPLYGANVLTF
size: NA; V: TRBV30; D: NA; J: TRBJ1-1; DNA: TGTGCCTGGACGGGACGTGGCACTGAAGCTTTCTTT; CDR3: CAWTGRGTEAFF
size: NA; V: TRBV29-1; D: NA; J: TRBJ2-1; DNA: TGCAGCTCCCACTGGGGTAATGAGCAGTTCTTC; CDR3: CSSHWGNEQFF
size: once; V: TRBV6-5; D: NA; J: TRBJ1-3; DNA: TGTGCCAGCAGTTACGGGAAGGATGGAAACACCATATATTTT; CDR3: CASSYGKDGNTIYF
size: NA; V: TRBV7-5; D: NA; J: TRBJ1-6; DNA: TGTGCCAGCAGCTTAGGAGCAGCCATGTATTCACCCCTCCACTTT; CDR3: CASSLGAAMYSPLHF
size: NA; V: TRBV10-2; D: NA; J: TRBJ1-2; DNA: TGCGCCACCTATCCCGGCAATAACTATGGCTACACCTTC; CDR3: CATYPGNNYGYTF
size: NA; V: TRBV18; D: TRBD1; J: TRBJ2-7; DNA: TGTGCCAGCTCACCCAGCCCTGGGACAGGGGAACCCTACGAGCAGTACTTC; CDR3: CASSPSPGTGEPYEQYF
size: NA; V: TRBV5-4; D: TRBD1; J: TRBJ2-5; DNA: TGTGCCAGCAGCTTGGACAGGGGCCCTACTTTAAAGACCCAGTACTTC; CDR3: CASSLDRGPTLKTQYF
size: once; V: TRBV19; D: TRBD1; J: TRBJ2-2; DNA: TGTGCCATAAGACAGGGGGCTAAAACCGGGGAGCTGTTTTTT; CDR3: CAIRQGAKTGELFF
size: NA; V: TRBV10-3; D: TRBD2; J: TRBJ2-3; DNA: TGTGCCATCAGGAATCAGCGGGAGTCGGACACGCAGTATTTT; CDR3: CAIRNQRESDTQYF
size: NA; V: TRBV7-2; D: NA; J: TRBJ1-2; DNA: TGTGCCAGCAGCCTCCCTAACGGGGGCGGCTACACCTTC; CDR3: CASSLPNGGGYTF
size: once; V: TRBV29-1; D: NA; J: TRBJ2-5; DNA: TGCAGCGTTGAAGATTGGGGACAAGGGTACCAAGAGACCCAGTACTTC; CDR3: CSVEDWGQGYQETQYF
size: NA; V: TRBV4-1; D: TRBD2; J: TRBJ2-5; DNA: TGCGCCAGCAGCCAAGATACCGCTAGCGGGGCGTTCCAAGAGACCCAGTACTTC; CDR3: CASSQDTASGAFQETQYF
size: NA; V: TRBV7-6; D: TRBD2; J: TRBJ2-1; DNA: TGTGCCAGCAGCTTAAGCCCTTTCGGAGCTAGCGGGGATTACAATGAGCAGTTCTTC; CDR3: CASSLSPFGASGDYNEQFF
size: few; V: TRBV4-2; D: TRBD2; J: TRBJ2-1; DNA: TGTGCCAGCAGCCAAGATCCTAGCGGGAGTGCAAATGAGCAGTTCTTC; CDR3: CASSQDPSGSANEQFF
size: once; V: TRBV27; D: TRBD1; J: TRBJ2-1; DNA: TGTGCCAGCAGTTTACGAGGGGGCAGCCATGAGCAGTTCTTC; CDR3: CASSLRGGSHEQFF
size: NA; V: TRBV9; D: NA; J: TRBJ1-1; DNA: TGTGCCAGCAGCGCGCGGGTGGGGGCTGAAGCTTTCTTT; CDR3: CASSARVGAEAFF
size: NA; V: TRBV5-4; D: TRBD1; J: TRBJ2-7; DNA: TGTGCCAGCAGCGCGAGGACAGGGTTTGACGAGCAGTACTTC; CDR3: CASSARTGFDEQYF
size: NA; V: TRBV10-3; D: NA; J: TRBJ1-2; DNA: TGTGCCATCGAAGGACAGAACTATGGCTACACCTTC; CDR3: CAIEGQNYGYTF
size: NA; V: TRBV4-3; D: TRBD1; J: TRBJ1-5; DNA: TGCGCCAGCAGCCAAGGCCGGACAGGGGGAAATCAGCCCCAGCATTTT; CDR3: CASSQGRTGGNQPQHF
size: NA; V: TRBV29-1; D: TRBD1; J: TRBJ1-2; DNA: TGCAGCGTTGAAGATCAGGAGACAGGGGATGGCTACACCTTC; CDR3: CSVEDQETGDGYTF
size: NA; V: TRBV10-1; D: TRBD1; J: TRBJ2-1; DNA: TGCGCCAGCAGTGAGACAGGGGACAGGGCCTACAATGAGCAGTTCTTC; CDR3: CASSETGDRAYNEQFF
size: NA; V: TRBV6-5; D: NA; J: TRBJ1-6; DNA: TGTGCCAGCAGGGGTCAAAAGGGCTATAATTCACCCCTCCACTTT; CDR3: CASRGQKGYNSPLHF
size: NA; V: TRBV20-1; D: NA; J: TRBJ2-5; DNA: TGCAGTGCGGCACCCATAGAGACCCAGTACTTC; CDR3: CSAAPIETQYF
size: NA; V: TRBV7-2; D: NA; J: TRBJ2-7; DNA: TGTGCCAGCAGCTTAGGGGGGACGGCGGCCGAGCAGTACTTC; CDR3: CASSLGGTAAEQYF
size: once; V: TRBV9; D: NA; J: TRBJ1-3; DNA: TGTGCCAGCAGCTCAGACACACCTATATTGGGGGGGTCTGGAAACACCATATATTTT; CDR3: CASSSDTPILGGSGNTIYF
size: NA; V: TRBV7-2; D: TRBD1; J: TRBJ2-7; DNA: TGTGCCAGCAGCTCAGACAGGGTGGTCCACGAGCAGTACTTC; CDR3: CASSSDRVVHEQYF